The 3 T cell receptor beta chains given below trace back to one sample, sequenced in a study of cytomegalovirus exposure and HLA in healthy donors. Some clones are missing from TCRdb's copy, which holds only in-frame ones; the method was immunoSEQ multiplex PCR. The repertoire holds under 130,000 clones, with approximately 86% as singletons. Specimen: PBMCs. These receptors were taken from a woman between 18 and 29 years old in good health and CMV-seropositive.

The chain combines TRBV2 with TRBJ2-3; no clear D. V was cut by 3 bases and J by 0 bases, with 10 bases left in between. This CDR3 comprises 15 residues. The V gene's germline CDR1 is SNHLY and CDR2 FYNNEI. As DNA, the CDR3 is TGTGCCAGCAGTGAGGGCTTTTTAAGCACAGATACGCAGTATTTT. Translating it yields CASSEGFLSTDTQYF.

V is TRBV28 and J is TRBJ2-1, with D tentatively TRBD2 (5 bases). CDR3 size: 13 residues. V was clipped by 3 bases and J by 7 bases, with 10 bases between them. CDR1 and CDR2 from the germline V gene are MDHEN and SYDVKM. CDR3 in amino acids: CASSFEGYNEQFF. The CDR3 nucleotides are TGTGCCAGCAGTTTTGAGGGTTATAATGAGCAGTTCTTC.

The chain joins TRBV28 to TRBJ1-3; D is undetermined. The V gene lost 2 bases and the J gene lost 0 bases, with 8 bases spanning the gap. CDR1 is MDHEN and CDR2 is SYDVKM in the germline V gene. The CDR3 extends over 15 amino acids. For the CDR3, the DNA is TGTGCCAGCAGTTTAGTTGCGCTCTCTGGAAACACCATATATTTT. Its protein is CASSLVALSGNTIYF.